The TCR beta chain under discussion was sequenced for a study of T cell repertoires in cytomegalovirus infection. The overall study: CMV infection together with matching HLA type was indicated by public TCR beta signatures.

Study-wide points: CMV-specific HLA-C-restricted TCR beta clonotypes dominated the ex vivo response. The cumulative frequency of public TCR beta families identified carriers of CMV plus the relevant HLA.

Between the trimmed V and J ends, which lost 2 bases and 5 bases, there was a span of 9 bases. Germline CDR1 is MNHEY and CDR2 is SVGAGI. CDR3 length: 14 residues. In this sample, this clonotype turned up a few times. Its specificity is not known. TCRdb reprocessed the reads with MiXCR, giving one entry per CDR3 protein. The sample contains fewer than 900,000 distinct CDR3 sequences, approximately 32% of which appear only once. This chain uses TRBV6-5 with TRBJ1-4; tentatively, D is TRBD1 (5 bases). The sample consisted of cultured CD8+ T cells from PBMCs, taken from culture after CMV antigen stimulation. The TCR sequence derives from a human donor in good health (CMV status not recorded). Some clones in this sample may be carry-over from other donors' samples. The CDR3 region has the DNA TGTGCCAGCAGTTACGGAGGGGCAAATGAAAAACTGTTTTTT. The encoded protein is CASSYGGANEKLFF.